This note documents a single T cell receptor (beta chain) sequence. Its matching antigen is unknown. The data are from a study of T cells in localized non-small cell lung cancer. Study-wide findings and caveats: Of the top 100 tumor clones, median about 53 were in adjacent lung, 25 to 35 among its top 100. Uninvolved neighboring lung showed the greatest T cell clonality, exceeding tumor. Investigators sequenced only a single tumor region, leaving heterogeneity possible.

Profiled with immunoSEQ multiplex PCR; TCRdb holds only in-frame clones, not every one. The sample consists of approximately 14,000 clones, 80% to 85% of them appearing once. Germline-derived CDR1 and CDR2 are LGHNA and YSLEER. The CDR3 loop spans 15 amino acids. The ends were cut back, 0 bases at V and 2 bases at J, with 9 bases in the middle. The V call is TRBV4-3, the J call TRBJ2-3; D is uncertain. The TCR originated in a female donor older than 55 with stage I squamous cell lung carcinoma. Sequenced here: peripheral blood, sampled before any cancer treatment. CDR3 sequence: CASSQDRADTDTQYF. The CDR3 DNA reads as TGCGCCAGCAGCCAAGATAGGGCAGACACAGATACGCAGTATTTT.